Sequencing of this TCR beta chain was carried out in a study of tumor and adjacent non-tumor tissue in lung cancer. Turning to the study itself: Aged about 31 to 80 years, patients included roughly 10 men and about 5 women with stage I to III disease. Whole-study results and caveats: Tumor repertoires had a smaller top 100 clone share than normal lung.

A modified ARM-PCR protocol with three rounds of nested PCR amplified TCRbeta. Using its own MiXCR run on the multiplex PCR reads, TCRdb lists one record per CDR3 protein. Among some 200,000 distinct CDR3 sequences listed, around 71% were seen once. The template was RNA from unsorted bulk tissue. A remark on this clonotype: Its target is not known.

The germline CDR1 and CDR2 sequences are SGHNT and YYREEE (reference sequence). V dropped 4 bases and J dropped 4; count of bases not matched to a gene: 11. The CDR3 runs 16 residues. The sequenced sample consisted of lung tumor tissue. The V gene is TRBV5-4, the J gene TRBJ1-3; TRBD1 agrees at 7 bases. The TCR was taken from a man aged 55 to 70 with non-small cell lung cancer. This CDR3 reads CASSASTGITGNTIYF. The DNA for the CDR3 is TGTGCCAGCAGCGCGTCGACAGGGATAACGGGAAACACCATATATTTT.